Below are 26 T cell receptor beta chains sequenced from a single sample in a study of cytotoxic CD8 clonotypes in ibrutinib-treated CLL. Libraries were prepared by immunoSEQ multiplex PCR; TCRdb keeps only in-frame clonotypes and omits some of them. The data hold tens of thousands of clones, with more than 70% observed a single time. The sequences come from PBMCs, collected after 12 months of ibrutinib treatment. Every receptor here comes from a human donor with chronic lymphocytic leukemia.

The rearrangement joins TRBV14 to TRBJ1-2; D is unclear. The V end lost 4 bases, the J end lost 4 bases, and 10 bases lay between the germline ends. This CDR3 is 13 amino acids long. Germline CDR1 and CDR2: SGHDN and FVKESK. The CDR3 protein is CASSPVGFYGYTF. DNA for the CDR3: TGTGCCAGCAGCCCCGTTGGGTTCTATGGCTACACCTTC. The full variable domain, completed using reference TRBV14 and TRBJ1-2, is EAGVTQFPSHSVIEKGQTVTLRCDPISGHDNLYWYRRVMGKEIKFLLHFVKESKQDESGMPNNRFLAERTGGTYSTLKVQPAELEDSGVYFCASSPVGFYGYTFGSGTRLTVV.

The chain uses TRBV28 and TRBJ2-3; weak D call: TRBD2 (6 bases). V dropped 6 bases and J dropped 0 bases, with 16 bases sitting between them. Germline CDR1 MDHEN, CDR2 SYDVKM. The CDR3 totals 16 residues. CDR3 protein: CASSPWRVDSTDTQYF. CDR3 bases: TGTGCCAGCAGCCCCTGGAGGGTCGATAGCACAGATACGCAGTATTTT. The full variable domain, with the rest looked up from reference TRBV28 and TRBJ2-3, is DVKVTQSSRYLVKRTGEKVFLECVQDMDHENMFWYRQDPGLGLRLIYFSYDVKMKEKGDIPEGYSVSREKKERFSLILESASTNQTSMYLCASSPWRVDSTDTQYFGPGTRLTVL.

Here the CDR3 reads CASSSGLGIRDTQYF. The CDR3 DNA reads as TGTGCCAGCAGCTCGGGACTAGGCATTAGAGATACGCAGTATTTT. The chain uses TRBV27 and TRBJ2-3; 8 nucleotides line up with TRBD2. The CDR3 loop spans 15 amino acids. Germline assignment: CDR1 MNHEY and CDR2 SMNVEV (reference sequence). V shed 6 bases, J shed 5 bases, and the junction held 10 bases outside the gene matches.

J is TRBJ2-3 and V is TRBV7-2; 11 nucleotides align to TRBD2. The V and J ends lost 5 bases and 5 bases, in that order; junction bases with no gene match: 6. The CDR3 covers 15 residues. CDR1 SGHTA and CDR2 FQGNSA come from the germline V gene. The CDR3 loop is CASSLIAGGKDTQYF. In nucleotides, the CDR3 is TGTGCCAGCAGCCTTATAGCGGGAGGGAAAGATACGCAGTATTTT. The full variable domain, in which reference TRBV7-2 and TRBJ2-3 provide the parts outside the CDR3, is GAGVSQSPSNKVTEKGKDVELRCDPISGHTALYWYRQSLGQGLEFLIYFQGNSAPDKSGLPSDRFSAERTGGSVSTLTIQRTQQEDSAVYLCASSLIAGGKDTQYFGPGTRLTVL.

Written as DNA, the CDR3 is TGTGCCAGCAGCCTAGCCGCCGGTAGGGAGCTGTTTTTT. The encoded protein is CASSLAAGRELFF. The rearrangement links TRBV4-2 to TRBJ2-2, with no clear D. This CDR3 is 13 amino acids long. Germline V gene sequence: CDR1 LGHNA, CDR2 YNFKEQ. The germline V and J ends were trimmed by 4 bases and 9 bases, with 12 bases remaining between them.

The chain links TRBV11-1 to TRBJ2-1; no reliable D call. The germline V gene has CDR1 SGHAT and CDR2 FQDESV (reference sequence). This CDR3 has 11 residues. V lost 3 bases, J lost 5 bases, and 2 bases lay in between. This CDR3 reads CASSFHNEQFF. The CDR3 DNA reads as TGTGCCAGCAGCTTCCACAATGAGCAGTTCTTC.

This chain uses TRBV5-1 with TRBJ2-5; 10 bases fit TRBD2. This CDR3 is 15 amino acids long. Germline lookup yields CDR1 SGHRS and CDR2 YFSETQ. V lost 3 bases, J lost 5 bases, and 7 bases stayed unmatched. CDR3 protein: CASSSRSGREETQYF. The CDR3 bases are TGCGCCAGCAGCTCCCGGAGCGGGAGGGAGGAGACCCAGTACTTC. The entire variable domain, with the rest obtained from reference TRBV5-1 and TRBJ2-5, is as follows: KAGVTQTPRYLIKTRGQQVTLSCSPISGHRSVSWYQQTPGQGLQFLFEYFSETQRNKGNFPGRFSGRQFSNSRSEMNVSTLELGDSALYLCASSSRSGREETQYFGPGTRLLVL.

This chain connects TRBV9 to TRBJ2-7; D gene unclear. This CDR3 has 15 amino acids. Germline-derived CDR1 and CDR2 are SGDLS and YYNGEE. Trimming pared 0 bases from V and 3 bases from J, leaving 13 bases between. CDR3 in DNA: TGTGCCAGCAGCGTAGATGGCGCCCCCAGCTACGAGCAGTACTTC. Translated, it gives CASSVDGAPSYEQYF.

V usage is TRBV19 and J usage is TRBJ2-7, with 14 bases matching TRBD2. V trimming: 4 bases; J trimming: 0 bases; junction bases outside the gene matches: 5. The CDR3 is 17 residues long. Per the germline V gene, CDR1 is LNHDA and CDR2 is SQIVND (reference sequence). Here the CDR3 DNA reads TGTGCCAGTAGTACGGGACTAGCGGGAGCGTCCTCCTACGAGCAGTACTTC. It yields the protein CASSTGLAGASSYEQYF.

The CDR3 loop reads CASSRDSVSYEQYF. CDR3 in DNA: TGCGCCAGCAGCCGGGACAGTGTCTCCTACGAGCAGTACTTC. V usage is TRBV5-1 and J usage is TRBJ2-7; 7 bases map to TRBD1. J was trimmed by 0 bases and V by 4 bases; bases with no gene match: 4. Per germline, CDR1 SGHRS and CDR2 YFSETQ. This CDR3 has 14 amino acids.

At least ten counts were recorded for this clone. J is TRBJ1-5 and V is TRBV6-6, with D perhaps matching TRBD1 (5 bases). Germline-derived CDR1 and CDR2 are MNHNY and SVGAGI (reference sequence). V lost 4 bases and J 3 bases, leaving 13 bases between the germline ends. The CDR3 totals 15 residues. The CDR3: CASSSRVGDNQPQHF. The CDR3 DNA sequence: TGTGCCAGCAGTTCCCGCGTGGGGGACAATCAGCCCCAGCATTTT.

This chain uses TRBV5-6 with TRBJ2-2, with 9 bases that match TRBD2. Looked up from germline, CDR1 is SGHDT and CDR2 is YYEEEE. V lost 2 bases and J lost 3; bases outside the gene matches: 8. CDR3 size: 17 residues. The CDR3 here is CASSFKRLAVYTGELFF. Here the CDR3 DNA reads TGTGCCAGCAGCTTTAAACGACTAGCGGTCTACACCGGGGAGCTGTTTTTT.

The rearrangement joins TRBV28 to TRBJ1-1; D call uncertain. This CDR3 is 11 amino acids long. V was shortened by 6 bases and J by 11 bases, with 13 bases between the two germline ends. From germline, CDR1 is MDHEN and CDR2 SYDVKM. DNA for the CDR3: TGTGCCAGCAGGACGACTGCTAGGGCTTTCTTT. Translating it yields CASRTTARAFF.

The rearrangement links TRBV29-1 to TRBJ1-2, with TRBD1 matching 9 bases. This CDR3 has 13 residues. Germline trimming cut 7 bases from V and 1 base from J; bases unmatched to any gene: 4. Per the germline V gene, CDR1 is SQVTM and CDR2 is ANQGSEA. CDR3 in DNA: TGCAGCGCAGGGGACAGGGTTAACTATGGCTACACCTTC. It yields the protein CSAGDRVNYGYTF.

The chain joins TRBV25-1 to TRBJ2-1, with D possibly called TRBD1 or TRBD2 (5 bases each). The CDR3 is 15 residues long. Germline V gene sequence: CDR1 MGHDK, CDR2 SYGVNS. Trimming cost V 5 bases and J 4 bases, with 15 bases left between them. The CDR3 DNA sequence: TGTGCCAGCAGTACCGGGACGGTTACTTACAATGAGCAGTTCTTC. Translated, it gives CASSTGTVTYNEQFF.

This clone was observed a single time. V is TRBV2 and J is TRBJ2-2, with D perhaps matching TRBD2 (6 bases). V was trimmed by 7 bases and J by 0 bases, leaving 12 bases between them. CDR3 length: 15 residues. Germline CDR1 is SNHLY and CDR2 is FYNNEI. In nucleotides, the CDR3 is TGTGCCAGCATCCGGGGAGGAGCGAACACCGGGGAGCTGTTTTTT. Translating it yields CASIRGGANTGELFF. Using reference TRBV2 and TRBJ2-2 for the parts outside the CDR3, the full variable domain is EPEVTQTPSHQVTQMGQEVILRCVPISNHLYFYWYRQILGQKVEFLVSFYNNEISEKSEIFDDQFSVERPDGSNFTLKIRSTKLEDSAMYFCASIRGGANTGELFFGEGSRLTVL.

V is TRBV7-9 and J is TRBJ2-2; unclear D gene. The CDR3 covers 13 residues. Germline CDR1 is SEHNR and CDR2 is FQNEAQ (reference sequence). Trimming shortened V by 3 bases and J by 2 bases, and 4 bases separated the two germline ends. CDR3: CASSFSNTGELFF. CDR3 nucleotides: TGTGCCAGCAGCTTCAGCAACACCGGGGAGCTGTTTTTT.

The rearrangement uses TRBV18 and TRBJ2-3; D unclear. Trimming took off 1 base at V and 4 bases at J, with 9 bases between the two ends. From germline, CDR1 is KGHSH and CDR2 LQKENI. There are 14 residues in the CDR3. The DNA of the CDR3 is TGTGCCAGCTCACCACTACCGACTGCAGATACGCAGTATTTT. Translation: CASSPLPTADTQYF.

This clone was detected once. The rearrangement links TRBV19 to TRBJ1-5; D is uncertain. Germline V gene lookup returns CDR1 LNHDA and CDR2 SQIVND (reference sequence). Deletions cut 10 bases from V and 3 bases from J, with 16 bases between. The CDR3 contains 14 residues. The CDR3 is CATRSTLFNQPQHF. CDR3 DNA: TGTGCCACCCGGTCTACACTATTCAATCAGCCCCAGCATTTT.

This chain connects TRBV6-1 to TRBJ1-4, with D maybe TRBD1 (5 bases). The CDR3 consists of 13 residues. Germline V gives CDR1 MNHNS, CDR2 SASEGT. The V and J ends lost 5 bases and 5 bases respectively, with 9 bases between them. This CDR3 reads CASSTQGNEKLFF. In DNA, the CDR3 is TGTGCCAGCAGTACGCAGGGAAATGAAAAACTGTTTTTT.

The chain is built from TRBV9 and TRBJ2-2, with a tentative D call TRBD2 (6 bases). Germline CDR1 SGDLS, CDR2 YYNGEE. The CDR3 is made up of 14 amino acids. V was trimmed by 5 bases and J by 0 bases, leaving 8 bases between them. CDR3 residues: CASREGSNTGELFF. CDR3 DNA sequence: TGTGCCAGCAGGGAGGGCTCGAACACCGGGGAGCTGTTTTTT.

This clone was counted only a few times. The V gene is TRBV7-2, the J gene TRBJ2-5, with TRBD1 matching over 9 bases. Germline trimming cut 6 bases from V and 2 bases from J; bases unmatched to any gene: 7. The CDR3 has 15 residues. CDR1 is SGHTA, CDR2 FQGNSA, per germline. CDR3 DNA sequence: TGTGCCAGCAGATTGGCAGGACAGGGGCAAGAGACCCAGTACTTC. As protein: CASRLAGQGQETQYF. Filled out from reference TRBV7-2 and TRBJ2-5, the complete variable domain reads GAGVSQSPSNKVTEKGKDVELRCDPISGHTALYWYRQSLGQGLEFLIYFQGNSAPDKSGLPSDRFSAERTGGSVSTLTIQRTQQEDSAVYLCASRLAGQGQETQYFGPGTRLLVL.

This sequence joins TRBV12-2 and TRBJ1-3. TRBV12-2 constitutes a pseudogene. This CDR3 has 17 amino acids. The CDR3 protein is CASRFFLRDPRENTIYF. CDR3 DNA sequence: TGTGCAAGTCGCTTCTTCCTCCGGGACCCAAGAGAGAACACCATATATTTT.

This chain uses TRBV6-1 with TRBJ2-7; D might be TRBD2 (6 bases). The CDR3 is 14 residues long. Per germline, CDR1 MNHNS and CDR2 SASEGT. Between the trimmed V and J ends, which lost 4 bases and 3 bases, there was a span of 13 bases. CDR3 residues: CASSVLARDYEQYF. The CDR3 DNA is TGTGCCAGCAGTGTTCTAGCGAGAGACTACGAGCAGTACTTC.

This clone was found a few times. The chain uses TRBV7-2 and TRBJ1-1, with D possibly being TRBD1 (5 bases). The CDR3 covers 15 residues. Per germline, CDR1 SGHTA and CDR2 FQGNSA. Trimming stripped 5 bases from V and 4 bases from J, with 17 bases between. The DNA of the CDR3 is TGTGCCAGCAGCCCCAGCAGACAGAGGGCCACTGAAGCTTTCTTT. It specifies CASSPSRQRATEAFF.

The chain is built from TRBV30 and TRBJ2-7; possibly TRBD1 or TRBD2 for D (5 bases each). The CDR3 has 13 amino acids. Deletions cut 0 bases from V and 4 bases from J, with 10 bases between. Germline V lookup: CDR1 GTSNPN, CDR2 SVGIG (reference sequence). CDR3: CAWSVGTRYEQYF. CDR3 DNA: TGTGCCTGGAGTGTAGGGACGAGGTACGAGCAGTACTTC.